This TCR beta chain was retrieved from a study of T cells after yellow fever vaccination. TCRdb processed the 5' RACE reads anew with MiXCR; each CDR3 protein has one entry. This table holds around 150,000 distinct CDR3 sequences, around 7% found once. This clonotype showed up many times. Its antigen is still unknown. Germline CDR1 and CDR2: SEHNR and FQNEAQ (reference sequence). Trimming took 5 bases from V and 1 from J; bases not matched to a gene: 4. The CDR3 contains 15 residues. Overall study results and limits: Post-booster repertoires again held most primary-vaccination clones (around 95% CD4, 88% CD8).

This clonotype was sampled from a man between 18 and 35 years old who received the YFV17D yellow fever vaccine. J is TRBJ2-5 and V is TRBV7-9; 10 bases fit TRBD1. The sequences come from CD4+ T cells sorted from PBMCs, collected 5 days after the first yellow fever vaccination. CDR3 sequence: CASSRGQGFQETQYF. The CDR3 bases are TGTGCCAGCAGCCGGGGACAGGGGTTCCAAGAGACCCAGTACTTC.